The sequence of this TCR beta chain was determined in a study of breast tumors, draining lymph nodes, adjacent tissues. Points on this clonotype: Its antigen is not identified.

Study-level findings and limits: That most tumor T cells come from lymph nodes remained unproven. Tumor and nontumor repertoires were significantly more similar in luminal-like than in basal-like breast cancer. Tumors had less TCR diversity than lymph nodes, more than nontumor tissue. Data fit most tumor T cells coming from lymph node, expanding in tumor.

Breast cancer patients provided tissue from their axillary draining lymph nodes. TCRdb fed the multiplex PCR reads into MiXCR, producing one record per CDR3 protein. The repertoire holds 290,000 or so distinct CDR3 sequences, roughly 30% seen once, with around 1.1% in the top ten. The CDR3 has 16 amino acids. Looked up from germline, CDR1 is SGHTA and CDR2 is FQGNSA. The ends were cut back, 2 bases at V and 4 bases at J, with 14 bases in the middle. This sequence was found in a female donor with breast cancer. Some clones in this sample may be carry-over from other donors' samples. The sequenced material came from axillary lymph node tissue. This chain uses TRBV7-2 with TRBJ2-2, with D hard to call. The CDR3 here is CASSLWVAASTGELFF. CDR3 DNA: TGTGCCAGCAGCTTATGGGTAGCAGCAAGCACCGGGGAGCTGTTTTTT.